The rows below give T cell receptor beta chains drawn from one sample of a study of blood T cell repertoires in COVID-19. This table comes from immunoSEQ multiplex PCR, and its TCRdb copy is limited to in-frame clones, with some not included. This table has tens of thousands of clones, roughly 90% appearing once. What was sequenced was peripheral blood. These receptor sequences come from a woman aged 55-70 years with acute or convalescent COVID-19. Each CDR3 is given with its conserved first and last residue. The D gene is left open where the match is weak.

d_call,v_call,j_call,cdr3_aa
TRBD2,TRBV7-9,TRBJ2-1,CASTLAGEEQFF
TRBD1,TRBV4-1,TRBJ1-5,CASSQMGQGNQPQHF
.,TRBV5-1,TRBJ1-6,CASSHTTLAGGGRNSPLHF
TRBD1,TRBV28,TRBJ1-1,CASSPGTAAGTEAFF
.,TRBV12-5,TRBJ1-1,CASGLSPGVEAFF
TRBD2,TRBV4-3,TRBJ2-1,CASSRDVLAGGDSYNEQFF
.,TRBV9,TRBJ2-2,CASSVSADGDTGELFF
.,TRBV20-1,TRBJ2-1,CSASSSVDPNEQFF
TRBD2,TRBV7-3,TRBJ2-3,CASSGTSGITDTQYF
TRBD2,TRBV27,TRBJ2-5,CASSPLAGLAAAETQYF
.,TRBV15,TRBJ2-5,CATSRVGAQETQYF
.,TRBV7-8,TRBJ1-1,CASSPRGLNTEAFF
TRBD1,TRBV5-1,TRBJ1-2,CASSPQGAWDDGYTF
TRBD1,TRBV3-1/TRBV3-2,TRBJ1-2,CASSQEYGTDYTF
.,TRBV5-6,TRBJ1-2,CASSFQGNYGYTF
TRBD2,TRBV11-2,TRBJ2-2,CASSLGLAGPGELFF
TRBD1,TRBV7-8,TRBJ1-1,CASSPNPTGGAFF
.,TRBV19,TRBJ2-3,CASSISRATDTQYF
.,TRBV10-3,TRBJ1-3,CAISESSPGNTIYF
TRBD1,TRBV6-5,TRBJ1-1,CASNPRGQGNTEAFF
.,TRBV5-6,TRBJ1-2,CASSPVAGIIYGYTF
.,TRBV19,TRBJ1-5,CASSIGPTVYSNQPQHF
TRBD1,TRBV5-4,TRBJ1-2,CASSGRDRDYGYTF
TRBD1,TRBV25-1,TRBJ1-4,CASSEEGAREKLFF
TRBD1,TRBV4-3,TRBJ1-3,CASSPKQGNGNTIYF
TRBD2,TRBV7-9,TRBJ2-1,CASSPTNALAGVPNEQFF
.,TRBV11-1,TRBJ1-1,CASSLAPGENTEAFF
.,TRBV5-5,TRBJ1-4,CASSFTADIRTEKLFF
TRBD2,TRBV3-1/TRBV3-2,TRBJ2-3,CASSHDGSGGPHFTDTQYF
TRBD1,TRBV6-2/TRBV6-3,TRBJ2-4,CASSKSDRVGKNIQYF
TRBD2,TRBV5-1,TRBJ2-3,CASSLGTSGRSTDTQYF